This is a list of T cell receptor beta chains from one sample in a study of early T cells in non-severe SARS-CoV-2 infection. TCRdb ran MiXCR on the 5' RACE reads and lists one entry per CDR3 protein. The repertoire holds around 59,000 distinct CDR3 sequences, with around 10% as singletons. The sequencing input was whole blood. Receptors originate from an adult who was a healthcare worker with PCR-confirmed SARS-CoV-2 infection or an uninfected control (not recorded which). Both conserved end residues are part of each CDR3. D genes are given only for firm matches. Expanded clones are given a class, and other clones once, few, many or no size at all.

cdr3_aa: CATKSPSTDTQYF
cdr3_nt: TGTGCCACAAAATCGCCATCCACAGATACGCAGTATTTT
v_call: TRBV15
clone_size: many
d_call: -
j_call: TRBJ2-3

cdr3_aa: CASSPRQGGEQYF
cdr3_nt: TGTGCCAGCAGCCCCCGACAGGGAGGCGAGCAGTACTTC
v_call: TRBV3-1
clone_size: few
d_call: -
j_call: TRBJ2-7

cdr3_aa: CASSPDRYTEAFF
cdr3_nt: TGTGCCAGCAGCCCTGACAGATACACTGAAGCTTTCTTT
v_call: TRBV28
clone_size: -
d_call: -
j_call: TRBJ1-1

cdr3_aa: CASSEGDNEQFF
cdr3_nt: TGTGCCAGCAGTGAGGGGGACAATGAGCAGTTCTTC
v_call: TRBV7-2
clone_size: many
d_call: -
j_call: TRBJ2-1

cdr3_aa: CASSLTGKTEAFF
cdr3_nt: TGTGCCAGCAGCTTGACAGGGAAAACTGAAGCTTTCTTT
v_call: TRBV7-3
clone_size: few
d_call: TRBD1
j_call: TRBJ1-1

cdr3_aa: CAISELSGRAANTGELFF
cdr3_nt: TGTGCCATCAGTGAGCTTAGCGGGAGGGCCGCGAACACCGGGGAGCTGTTTTTT
v_call: TRBV10-3
clone_size: many
d_call: TRBD2
j_call: TRBJ2-2

cdr3_aa: CASNRGVGATSTDTQYF
cdr3_nt: TGCGCCAGCAACCGCGGGGTGGGAGCGACTAGCACAGATACGCAGTATTTT
v_call: TRBV5-1
clone_size: many
d_call: -
j_call: TRBJ2-3

cdr3_aa: CASSSTGEGNTIYF
cdr3_nt: TGCGCCAGCAGCTCCACAGGGGAAGGAAACACCATATATTTT
v_call: TRBV5-1
clone_size: many
d_call: TRBD1
j_call: TRBJ1-3

cdr3_aa: CASSEMFQGKAFF
cdr3_nt: TGTGCCAGCAGTGAAATGTTTCAGGGTAAAGCTTTCTTT
v_call: TRBV6-1
clone_size: few
d_call: -
j_call: TRBJ1-1

cdr3_aa: CASRSGTGATYEQYF
cdr3_nt: TGTGCCAGCAGATCCGGGACAGGGGCAACCTACGAGCAGTACTTC
v_call: TRBV27
clone_size: -
d_call: TRBD1
j_call: TRBJ2-7

cdr3_aa: CASSLVQGSVQPQHF
cdr3_nt: TGTGCCAGCAGCTTAGTTCAGGGCTCCGTTCAGCCCCAGCATTTT
v_call: TRBV7-2
clone_size: many
d_call: -
j_call: TRBJ1-5

cdr3_aa: CASSAELGLAGFPSDTQYF
cdr3_nt: TGTGCCAGCAGCGCCGAGCTAGGACTAGCGGGATTTCCGTCAGATACGCAGTATTTT
v_call: TRBV7-2
clone_size: few
d_call: TRBD2
j_call: TRBJ2-3

cdr3_aa: CASSRSRTSAYEQYF
cdr3_nt: TGTGCCAGCAGCCGTTCACGGACTAGCGCGTACGAGCAGTACTTC
v_call: TRBV7-3
clone_size: few
d_call: TRBD2
j_call: TRBJ2-7

cdr3_aa: CASSLPFAEQYF
cdr3_nt: TGTGCCAGCAGCTTGCCCTTTGCCGAGCAGTACTTC
v_call: TRBV7-6
clone_size: once
d_call: -
j_call: TRBJ2-7

cdr3_aa: CSVDNGLEQYF
cdr3_nt: TGCAGCGTTGATAACGGGCTCGAGCAGTACTTC
v_call: TRBV29-1
clone_size: few
d_call: -
j_call: TRBJ2-7

cdr3_aa: CASRRGTANTEAFF
cdr3_nt: TGTGCCAGCAGGCGGGGGACAGCGAACACTGAAGCTTTCTTT
v_call: TRBV7-2
clone_size: many
d_call: TRBD1
j_call: TRBJ1-1

cdr3_aa: CSASSTGTLNTEAFF
cdr3_nt: TGCAGTGCTAGCTCCACCGGGACATTGAACACTGAAGCTTTCTTT
v_call: TRBV20-1
clone_size: -
d_call: -
j_call: TRBJ1-1

cdr3_aa: CSVFGENTGELFF
cdr3_nt: TGCAGCGTTTTTGGGGAGAACACCGGGGAGCTGTTTTTT
v_call: TRBV29-1
clone_size: few
d_call: -
j_call: TRBJ2-2

cdr3_aa: CASSLGALGYGYTF
cdr3_nt: TGTGCCAGCAGCTTGGGGGCGCTCGGCTATGGCTACACCTTC
v_call: TRBV7-9
clone_size: many
d_call: -
j_call: TRBJ1-2

cdr3_aa: CASSWGTGPAREQYF
cdr3_nt: TGTGCCAGCAGTTGGGGGACAGGGCCCGCGAGGGAGCAGTACTTC
v_call: TRBV12-3/TRBV12-4
clone_size: many
d_call: TRBD1
j_call: TRBJ2-7

cdr3_aa: CSVDPLAGVETQYF
cdr3_nt: TGCAGCGTTGATCCGCTAGCGGGAGTAGAGACCCAGTACTTC
v_call: TRBV29-1
clone_size: -
d_call: TRBD2
j_call: TRBJ2-5

cdr3_aa: CASSSRRVAGVEQFF
cdr3_nt: TGTGCCAGCAGCTCCCGAAGGGTAGCGGGAGTTGAGCAGTTCTTC
v_call: TRBV7-9
clone_size: many
d_call: TRBD2
j_call: TRBJ2-1

cdr3_aa: CSSGGIEQFF
cdr3_nt: TGCAGCTCTGGGGGGATTGAGCAGTTCTTC
v_call: TRBV29-1
clone_size: many
d_call: -
j_call: TRBJ2-1

cdr3_aa: CASSLGAAYEQYF
cdr3_nt: TGTGCCAGTAGTCTGGGGGCAGCCTACGAGCAGTACTTC
v_call: TRBV19
clone_size: many
d_call: -
j_call: TRBJ2-7

cdr3_aa: CASSRTGDGYEQYF
cdr3_nt: TGTGCCAGCAGCCGGACAGGGGACGGCTACGAGCAGTACTTC
v_call: TRBV6-6
clone_size: many
d_call: TRBD1
j_call: TRBJ2-7

cdr3_aa: CSVPGQGSEETQYF
cdr3_nt: TGCAGCGTCCCGGGACAGGGGTCAGAAGAGACCCAGTACTTC
v_call: TRBV29-1
clone_size: many
d_call: TRBD1
j_call: TRBJ2-5

cdr3_aa: CASIMGQYTGELFF
cdr3_nt: TGTGCCAGCATAATGGGGCAGTACACCGGGGAGCTGTTTTTT
v_call: TRBV13
clone_size: -
d_call: -
j_call: TRBJ2-2

cdr3_aa: CASQGTKGDEQYF
cdr3_nt: TGTGCCTCGCAGGGAACTAAAGGGGACGAGCAGTACTTC
v_call: TRBV10-3
clone_size: few
d_call: -
j_call: TRBJ2-7

cdr3_aa: CASSFGSYPGEKLFF
cdr3_nt: TGTGCCAGCAGTTTTGGTTCCTACCCGGGGGAAAAACTGTTTTTT
v_call: TRBV12-3/TRBV12-4
clone_size: many
d_call: -
j_call: TRBJ1-4

cdr3_aa: CSARDGATRGYTF
cdr3_nt: TGCAGTGCTAGAGACGGGGCAACACGGGGCTACACCTTC
v_call: TRBV20-1
clone_size: -
d_call: -
j_call: TRBJ1-2

cdr3_aa: CASRPSGTYNEQFF
cdr3_nt: TGTGCCAGCAGACCTAGCGGAACTTACAATGAGCAGTTCTTC
v_call: TRBV12-3/TRBV12-4
clone_size: -
d_call: TRBD2
j_call: TRBJ2-1

cdr3_aa: CASSLNREGEQFF
cdr3_nt: TGTGCCAGCAGCTTAAACCGGGAGGGAGAGCAGTTCTTC
v_call: TRBV7-6
clone_size: -
d_call: TRBD2
j_call: TRBJ2-1

cdr3_aa: CASSHPPRQGLIRNTGELFF
cdr3_nt: TGTGCCAGCAGCCATCCGCCTAGACAGGGCTTAATTCGAAACACCGGGGAGCTGTTTTTT
v_call: TRBV5-5
clone_size: many
d_call: TRBD1
j_call: TRBJ2-2

cdr3_aa: CASRREWADTQYF
cdr3_nt: TGTGCCAGCAGGAGGGAGTGGGCGGATACGCAGTATTTT
v_call: TRBV27
clone_size: many
d_call: -
j_call: TRBJ2-3

cdr3_aa: CASSLNIAGNTIYF
cdr3_nt: TGTGCCAGCAGCCTTAATATCGCCGGGAACACCATATATTTT
v_call: TRBV7-6
clone_size: few
d_call: -
j_call: TRBJ1-3

cdr3_aa: CASSYSQGSYNEQFF
cdr3_nt: TGTGCCAGCAGTTACTCCCAGGGCTCCTACAATGAGCAGTTCTTC
v_call: TRBV6-5
clone_size: -
d_call: -
j_call: TRBJ2-1

cdr3_aa: CASSARTSGSQWQFF
cdr3_nt: TGTGCCAGCAGCGCCCGGACTAGCGGGAGCCAGTGGCAGTTCTTC
v_call: TRBV2
clone_size: many
d_call: TRBD2
j_call: TRBJ2-1

cdr3_aa: CASSLTRDLNTGELFF
cdr3_nt: TGTGCCAGCAGCCTAACACGTGACCTGAACACCGGGGAGCTGTTTTTT
v_call: TRBV7-9
clone_size: -
d_call: -
j_call: TRBJ2-2

cdr3_aa: CASSSGLAGGSDTQYF
cdr3_nt: TGTGCCAGCAGTTCCGGACTAGCGGGAGGGTCAGATACGCAGTATTTT
v_call: TRBV12-3/TRBV12-4
clone_size: -
d_call: TRBD2
j_call: TRBJ2-3

cdr3_aa: CASLTTGSSGNTIYF
cdr3_nt: TGTGCCAGCCTTACTACAGGGAGCTCTGGAAACACCATATATTTT
v_call: TRBV28
clone_size: -
d_call: -
j_call: TRBJ1-3

cdr3_aa: CASRPGLETYEQYF
cdr3_nt: TGTGCCAGCAGACCGGGACTCGAGACCTACGAGCAGTACTTC
v_call: TRBV6-2/TRBV6-3
clone_size: -
d_call: -
j_call: TRBJ2-7

cdr3_aa: CASSPPLAGYDEQYF
cdr3_nt: TGTGCCAGCTCACCGCCTCTGGCGGGGTACGACGAGCAGTACTTC
v_call: TRBV18
clone_size: -
d_call: -
j_call: TRBJ2-7